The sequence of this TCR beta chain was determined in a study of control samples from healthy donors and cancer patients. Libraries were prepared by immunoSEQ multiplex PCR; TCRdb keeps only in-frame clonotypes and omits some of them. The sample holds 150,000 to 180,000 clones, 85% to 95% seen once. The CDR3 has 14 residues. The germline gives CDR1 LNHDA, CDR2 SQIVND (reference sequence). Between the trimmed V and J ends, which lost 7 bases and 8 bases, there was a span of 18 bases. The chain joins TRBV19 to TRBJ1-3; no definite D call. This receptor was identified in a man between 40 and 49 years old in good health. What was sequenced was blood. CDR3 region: CASTRTGRGDTIYF. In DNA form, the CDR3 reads TGTGCCAGTACCCGTACGGGCAGAGGCGACACCATATATTTT.